This is a list of T cell receptor beta chains from one sample in a study of T cells after yellow fever vaccination. TCRdb independently ran MiXCR on the 5' RACE reads; one entry per CDR3 protein. This table holds a few hundred thousand distinct CDR3 sequences, 10% to 15% found once. The sample in question was CD4+ T cells sorted from PBMCs, obtained 45 days after the yellow fever booster vaccination. These receptor sequences come from a young man who received the YFV17D yellow fever vaccine. CDR3s include the opening cysteine and the closing phenylalanine or tryptophan.

J,V,CDR3
TRBJ2-3,TRBV10-3,CAISAVMAGADTQYF
TRBJ1-4,TRBV5-1,CASSQGATKEKLFF
TRBJ1-5,TRBV2,CASSSDRAVNQPQHF
TRBJ2-1,TRBV11-2,CASSLGEQAGAFYNEQFF
TRBJ2-7,TRBV27,CASNGAGTPMREQYF
TRBJ2-3,TRBV5-8,CASSSTLTRDSFRGTQYF
TRBJ2-1,TRBV7-2,CASSLGSSGTPYNEQFF
TRBJ1-3,TRBV29-1,CSAEVSGNTIYF
TRBJ2-7,TRBV20-1,CSAPAWNYEQYF
TRBJ2-2,TRBV4-1,CASSPWGLAEPGELFF
TRBJ2-7,TRBV20-1,CSASDGIYDEQYF
TRBJ2-7,TRBV18,CASSPTDQAWVYEQYF
TRBJ2-3,TRBV29-1,CSVFQGLGTDTQYF
TRBJ2-1,TRBV7-2,CDSTPGLASNEQFF
TRBJ2-5,TRBV5-1,CASSPNVGVETQYF
TRBJ2-5,TRBV29-1,CSVARGSGTQYF
TRBJ2-5,TRBV12-3/TRBV12-4,CASSFWGTETQYF
TRBJ1-1,TRBV18,CASSPGVGLGTEAFF
TRBJ2-1,TRBV29-1,CSVERGKRRQFF
TRBJ1-3,TRBV5-1,CASSLDSASGNTIYF
TRBJ2-3,TRBV5-1,CASSSHGLAGGTHTDTQYF
TRBJ2-7,TRBV7-9,CASTVAGGPSYEQYF
TRBJ1-1,TRBV5-1,CAGSLWENTEAFF
TRBJ1-1,TRBV5-1,CASSLTPGTMNTEAFF
TRBJ2-1,TRBV4-3,CASSLNGRVRGHEQFF
TRBJ2-1,TRBV9,CASSVVGTSVKVGDEQFF
TRBJ2-7,TRBV5-1,CASSSTGLGYEQYF
TRBJ2-3,TRBV6-1,CASRIRDRDLDTQYF
TRBJ1-1,TRBV12-3/TRBV12-4,CATVRRPNTEAFF
TRBJ2-1,TRBV5-4,CASSSSTSEAEQFF
TRBJ2-5,TRBV5-1,CASSLDPAGQLVQETQYF
TRBJ2-1,TRBV7-2,CASSHGSGRLNEQFF
TRBJ2-1,TRBV18,CASSPAQGIAGVLEQFF
TRBJ1-6,TRBV5-4,CASSLSTGSSPLHF
TRBJ2-7,TRBV7-8,CASSRRDSRLTYEQYF
TRBJ2-7,TRBV29-1,CSARSPGNYEQYF
TRBJ2-3,TRBV7-9,CASSPEDIWITDTQYF
TRBJ2-2,TRBV9,CASSESLIGAGARGTGELFF
TRBJ2-3,TRBV2,CASSAGTSDTDTQYF
TRBJ2-5,TRBV12-3/TRBV12-4,CASSSPPTAGETQYF
TRBJ2-7,TRBV11-2,CASSLERNEQYF
TRBJ2-7,TRBV20-1,CSAPSALTSGSSYEQYF
TRBJ2-3,TRBV5-1,CASSPQARDTQYF
TRBJ1-5,TRBV12-3/TRBV12-4,CASSLRQAQHF
TRBJ1-3,TRBV12-3/TRBV12-4,CASSIRKNRADGNTIYF